This TCR beta chain was captured in a study of T cell repertoires in ileal Crohn's disease. On the study more broadly: Patients had a median approximately 7.2-year disease duration, and roughly 40% were active smokers.

Patients were adults with ileal or ileocolonic Crohn's disease needing resection. CDR3 size: 17 residues. V was cut by 4 bases and J by 6 bases, with 22 bases left in between. Per germline, CDR1 LNHNV and CDR2 YYDKDF (reference sequence). Each sample's TCRB immunosequencing used about 470 nanograms of biopsy DNA. The method was immunoSEQ multiplex PCR; TCRdb's version includes in-frame clones alone and lacks a portion of them. The sample shows roughly 16,000 clones, approximately 94% of them seen only once. This chain uses TRBV15 with TRBJ1-5, with D possibly TRBD1 on 6 matching bases. The TCR sequence derives from an adult with Crohn's disease. What was sequenced was ileal tissue. Here the CDR3 reads CATSISPGTIRGQPQHF. CDR3 sequence (DNA): TGTGCCACCAGCATATCCCCAGGGACAATAAGGGGTCAGCCCCAGCATTTT.